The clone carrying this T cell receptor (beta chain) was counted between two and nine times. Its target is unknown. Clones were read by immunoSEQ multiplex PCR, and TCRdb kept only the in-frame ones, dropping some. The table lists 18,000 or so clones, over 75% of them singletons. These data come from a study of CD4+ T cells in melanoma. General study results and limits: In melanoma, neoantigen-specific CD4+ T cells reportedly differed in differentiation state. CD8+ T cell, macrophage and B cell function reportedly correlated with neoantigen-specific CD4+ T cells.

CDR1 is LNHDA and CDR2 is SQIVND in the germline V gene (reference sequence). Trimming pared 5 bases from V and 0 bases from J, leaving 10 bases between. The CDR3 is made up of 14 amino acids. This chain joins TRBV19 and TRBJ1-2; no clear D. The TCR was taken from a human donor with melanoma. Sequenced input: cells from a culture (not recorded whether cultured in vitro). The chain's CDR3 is CASSEVIANYGYTF. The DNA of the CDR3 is TGTGCCAGTAGTGAAGTGATAGCTAACTATGGCTACACCTTC.